This record looks at one T cell receptor beta chain sequence and its context. The specificity of this receptor is unknown. No much larger clone exists at a distance of one base, and base qualities are not known. As encoded in the germline V gene (reference sequence), CDR1 is GTSNPN while CDR2 is SVGIG. The CDR3 goes from the cysteine to the phenylalanine over 15 residues. Only CDR3 DNA is held: 45 bases, read in frame from base 1. V is trimmed back by 3 bases and J by 0 bases, and the junction contains 4 bases that no gene match accounts for. The time point label here, explained by the study, means: week 35, safety follow-up. Every vaccine dose consisted of 300 ug of a 20-mer mutant IDH1 peptide in Montanide, administered subcutaneously together with topical imiquimod. Patients received eight vaccinations in weeks 1, 3, 5, 7, 11, 15, 19 and 23, corresponding to visits V03 through V10. All donors had newly diagnosed IDH1-mutant astrocytomas of WHO grade 3 or 4 that showed loss of nuclear ATRX. The samples were drawn from NOA16, a multicentre, single-arm, open-label phase I trial in Germany that tested a mutant IDH1 peptide vaccine in humans for the first time. Genomic DNA for TCRB sequencing was isolated from EDTA blood with the DNeasy Blood and Tissue Kit.

This sample was taken from a study of a mutant IDH1 vaccine in newly diagnosed glioma (dated by TCRdb to the early 2020s). In terms of the full investigation: Vaccination started 4-6 weeks after radiotherapy alone, or was given together with temozolomide cycles in the groups whose treatment included chemotherapy. The week-35 safety follow-up took place at visit V12, and the week-47 end of study took place at visit V13. For exploratory analyses, longitudinal TCRB deep sequencing was carried out in more than 20 treated patients wherever samples were available. Peripheral blood samples were drawn at six visits, namely V03 (baseline), V05, V07, V10, V12 and V13. Prior to enrollment, patients had been given standard therapy consisting of radiotherapy alone, temozolomide alone, or radiochemotherapy with temozolomide, with the combination given to most patients. Of the 32 patients who were treated, around 62% were male and around 38% were female, and the mean age was approximately 40 years.

Broader findings and caveats from the paper: No apparent relationship was observed between pseudoprogression and alterations in the top peripheral T cell clonotypes detected by TCRB sequencing. Selection of PBMC samples for TCRB deep sequencing was based on availability. It was noted by the authors that analyses of patient blood samples could not be reproduced owing to sample limitations. Immune responses induced by the vaccine were seen in more than 85% of patients across multiple MHC alleles.

The library was prepared using the immunoSEQ multiplex PCR assay. Rearranged TCR beta chain sequences were amplified using the hsTCRB Kit according to the manufacturer's protocol. TCRB libraries were sequenced on an Illumina MiSeq. On the study's bioinformatics: Demultiplexing, trimming and gene mapping were performed with the kit vendor's proprietary platform. Entries here come from immuneACCESS through TCRdb and include only in-frame sequences with V and J called. Some clones fail to appear in such tables; in the studies checked, an unresolved V gene covers under half of the shortfall, and the cause of the remainder is unknown. V, J and clone size reflect that table, while D and trimming were determined from the DNA. The sample table lists some 50,000 clones, 85% to 95% of them with a count of one. Less than 2.5% of the sample belongs to the ten largest clones.

The sequences come from PBMCs, collected from a glioma patient whose treatment included an IDH1 peptide vaccine. The V gene is TRBV30 and the J gene is TRBJ2-1, and TRBD2 aligns with 8 junction nucleotides. This clonotype was sampled from a man between 50 and 59 years old with glioma. The DNA sequence follows: TGTGCCTGGAGAGGACTAGCAGGCTCCTACAATGAGCAGTTCTTC. This gives the protein CAWRGLAGSYNEQFF.